The 29 T cell receptor beta chains given below trace back to one sample, sequenced in a study of blood T cells in healthy people across ages (dated by TCRdb to between 2014 and 2017). The library relied on 5' RACE. The instrument given in TCRdb is Illumina HiSeq 2500. A second PCR of 7 to 11 cycles was performed with a sample-barcoded 5' primer and a J-beta primer mix. Using fastp trimming at Q25 and MiXCR clonotype assembly, TCRdb reanalyzed the public sequencing data and kept in-frame beta chains. Rows are unified per CDR3 protein, each entry keeping the most common DNA and genes. The sample profile shows about 650,000 distinct CDR3 sequences; approximately 31% of them were found once. The ten top clones hold 15% of the sample. The sample was blood. These receptors all stem from a woman aged 80 or over in good health. Donor details come from another sample of the same person, matched by shared clones.

This chain's CDR3 is CASSFGGGVEKLFF. CDR3 sequence (DNA): TGTGCCAGCAGTTTTGGGGGAGGAGTCGAAAAACTGTTTTTT. The V call is TRBV12-3 or TRBV12-4, the J call TRBJ1-4; D possibly corresponds to TRBD1 (5 bases). V was cut by 3 bases and J by 8 bases, with 13 bases left in between. This CDR3 comprises 14 residues.

This clonotype was seen many times. The chain combines TRBV6-5 with TRBJ1-6; D is unresolved. This CDR3 spans 15 amino acids. V was cut by 6 bases and J by 14 bases, with 23 bases left in between. Germline CDR1 is MNHEY and CDR2 is SVGAGI. CDR3 sequence reads: CASSRPSRYLFTLHF. CDR3 sequence (DNA): TGTGCCAGCAGCCGCCCCTCCCGATACCTATTCACCCTCCACTTT.

In DNA, the CDR3 is TGCAGCGTTACCCGGGACAATGGAGAGACCCAGTACTTC. Amino acid sequence: CSVTRDNGETQYF. The chain uses TRBV29-1 and TRBJ2-5; a possible D gene is TRBD1 (6 bases). The germline V and J ends were trimmed by 5 bases and 4 bases, with 14 bases remaining between them. CDR1 SQVTM and CDR2 ANQGSEA come from the germline V gene. The CDR3 totals 13 residues.

A word on this clonotype: Being one base from a much bigger clone, this may be a read error. The rearrangement links TRBV9 to TRBJ2-3, with D possibly being TRBD2 (6 bases). Germline assignment: CDR1 SGDLS and CDR2 YYNGEE. V shed 0 bases and J shed 3 bases, with 20 bases lying between them. The CDR3 covers 18 residues. The CDR3 loop is CASSVGRLWRGQTDTQYF. The DNA for the CDR3 is TGTGCCAGCAGCGTAGGTCGTCTATGGAGGGGCCAAACAGATACGCAGTATTTT.

The chain employs TRBV20-1 and TRBJ1-3; D is uncertain. With 4 bases removed from V and 0 bases from J, the gap between germline ends came to 1 base. The CDR3 sequence is 11 residues long. Germline V gives CDR1 DFQATT, CDR2 SNEGSKA (reference sequence). CDR3 sequence (DNA): TGCAGTGCTAACTCTGGAAACACCATATATTTT. This sequence encodes CSANSGNTIYF.

This clonotype was seen repeatedly, ten times or more. The chain combines TRBV20-1 with TRBJ2-7; no clear D. The V end lost 0 bases, the J end lost 4 bases, and 16 bases lay between the germline ends. The germline gives CDR1 DFQATT, CDR2 SNEGSKA (reference sequence). The CDR3 is 15 amino acids. The CDR3 region has the DNA TGCAGTGCTAGAGATCCGGGCTCCCCTCGGTACGAGCAGTACTTC. Translating it yields CSARDPGSPRYEQYF.

The chain carries TRBV7-8 and TRBJ2-5; D might be TRBD2 (5 bases). The CDR3 has 13 residues. Per the germline V gene, CDR1 is SGHVS and CDR2 is FQNEAQ. Trimming removed 1 base from V and 12 bases from J, with 15 bases in between. The CDR3: CASSLGGRDTKYF. For the CDR3, the DNA is TGTGCCAGCAGCTTAGGCGGGCGTGACACAAAGTACTTC.

This rearrangement joins TRBV7-3 to TRBJ2-5; D gene uncertain. V dropped 1 base and J dropped 5 bases, with 8 bases sitting between them. Germline CDR1 and CDR2: SGHTA and FQGTGA. The CDR3 sequence is 13 residues long. In DNA form, the CDR3 reads TGTGCCAGCAGCTTAAGGATAGGGGAGACCCAGTACTTC. Protein: CASSLRIGETQYF.

Regarding this clonotype: This may be a read error, as it is one base from a much larger clone. This chain connects TRBV3-1 to TRBJ2-4; 7 bases line up with TRBD2. The tail of the sequence fits TRBJ2-5 better, so the J call may be wrong. Per the germline V gene, CDR1 is LGHDT and CDR2 is YNNKEL (reference sequence). The CDR3 totals 13 residues. The CDR3 loop is CASSHKGGETQYF. The CDR3 DNA is TGTGCCAGCAGCCACAAGGGAGGGGAGACCCAGTACTTC.

The V call is TRBV29-1, the J call TRBJ2-7, with D possibly matching TRBD1 (6 bases). CDR1 is SQVTM and CDR2 is ANQGSEA in the germline V gene. CDR3 length: 13 amino acids. V lost 6 bases and J lost 2, with 14 bases in between. CDR3 coding DNA: TGCAGCGTCGGAGAGGGGGATGCCTACGAGCAGTACTTC. It specifies CSVGEGDAYEQYF.

This clonotype was observed a few times. A junction boundary mismatches the germline segment, possibly from a read error. The chain has TRBV6-5 and TRBJ2-3; 10 bases fit TRBD1. CDR1 MNHEY and CDR2 SVGAGI come from the germline V gene. The length of the CDR3 is 17 residues. CDR3 in amino acids: CVSSSPGTGANTDTQYF. The CDR3 bases are TGTGTCAGCAGTTCCCCCGGGACAGGGGCCAACACAGATACGCAGTATTTT.

Worth noting for this clonotype: This may come from a read error, since a much larger clone is one base off. The V and J genes are TRBV12-3 or TRBV12-4 and TRBJ2-3; no clear D. This CDR3 comprises 15 residues. The CDR3: CASSFTGGGTDAQYF. In DNA, the CDR3 is TGTGCCAGCAGTTTCACGGGCGGCGGCACAGATGCGCAGTATTTT.

This clonotype showed up just a few times. The V and J genes are TRBV21-1 and TRBJ1-5; the D segment call TRBD1 is taken from the table without a DNA check. TRBV21-1 is noted as a pseudogene. The CDR3 length is 13 residues. The CDR3 nucleotides are TGTGCCAGCAGCAACCCGGGGAATCAGCCCCAGCATTTT. This encodes CASSNPGNQPQHF.

In regard to this clonotype: This may be a read error, as it is one base from a much larger clone. V and J are TRBV3-1 and TRBJ2-3; no firm D call. Trimming pared 3 bases from V and 2 bases from J, leaving 30 bases between. Germline V gene sequence: CDR1 LGHDT, CDR2 YNNKEL (reference sequence). The CDR3 consists of 21 residues. CDR3 in amino acids: CASSHQEGRPSELVTTDTQYF. The CDR3 bases are TGTGCCAGCAGCCATCAAGAAGGACGCCCATCAGAGCTCGTGACCACAGATACGCAGTATTTT.

A note on this clonotype: A read error may be the cause here, since a much bigger clone is one base away. V and J are TRBV2 and TRBJ2-3, with D maybe TRBD1 (5 bases). In germline, CDR1 is SNHLY, CDR2 FYNNEI. The CDR3 is 11 amino acids. The CDR3 protein is CASKTEDTQFF. The CDR3 DNA reads as TGTGCCAGTAAGACAGAAGATACGCAGTTTTTT.

The chain is built from TRBV27 and TRBJ2-5; D is unresolved. The ends were cut back, 5 bases at V and 11 bases at J, with 27 bases in the middle. The CDR3 is 16 residues long. CDR1 and CDR2 from the germline V gene are MNHEY and SMNVEV (reference sequence). The CDR3 is CASSPSGGSSYNEQYF. The CDR3 nucleotides read TGTGCCAGCAGTCCGAGTGGCGGCAGCTCCTACAATGAGCAGTACTTC.

The chain has TRBV20-1 and TRBJ2-7, with D uncertain. Trimming cost V 3 bases and J 0 bases, with 6 bases left between them. Germline CDR1 DFQATT, CDR2 SNEGSKA (reference sequence). CDR3 size: 12 residues. The CDR3, as DNA: TGCAGTGCTAGTCCGAGCTCCTACGAGCAGTACTTC. It codes for CSASPSSYEQYF.

This clonotype was counted at least ten times. The rearrangement uses TRBV18 and TRBJ2-7, with TRBD2 as a possible D gene (6 bases). This CDR3 spans 14 amino acids. Trimming stripped 3 bases from V and 3 bases from J, with 12 bases between. The germline CDR1 and CDR2 sequences are KGHSH and LQKENI. CDR3 in amino acids: CASSPGGVNYEQYF. CDR3 in DNA: TGTGCCAGCTCACCGGGCGGGGTAAACTACGAGCAGTACTTC.

This clonotype was recorded at least ten times. This rearrangement joins TRBV7-3 to TRBJ2-3; 10 nucleotides line up with TRBD2. This CDR3 is built from 21 residues. CDR1 and CDR2 (germline): SGHTA, FQGTGA. V shed 5 bases and J 0 bases; nucleotides not matched to a gene: 20. The CDR3 DNA is TGTGCCAGCAGCCCGACAGATAGCGGGGGGCATAGCCGAGCGAGCACAGATACGCAGTATTTT. Its translation is CASSPTDSGGHSRASTDTQYF.

J is TRBJ2-3 and V is TRBV7-8; a possible D gene is TRBD2 (5 bases). The CDR3 spans 14 residues. V was trimmed by 5 bases and J by 5 bases, leaving 14 bases between them. Per germline, CDR1 SGHVS and CDR2 FQNEAQ. In DNA form, the CDR3 reads TGTGCCAGCAGCATCGGGCCGGCGGGAGATACGCAGTATTTT. Protein product: CASSIGPAGDTQYF.

The gene calls are TRBV5-6 and TRBJ2-4, with 8 bases identical to TRBD1. The last part of the DNA fits TRBJ2-7 better; the J call may be wrong. Germline CDR1 and CDR2: SGHDT and YYEEEE. This CDR3 is built from 16 residues. The CDR3 nucleotides read TGTGCCAGCAGCGCGACCAGGGACAGGTCAACCTACGAGCAGTACTTC. It codes for CASSATRDRSTYEQYF.

A note on this clonotype: An end of the junction differs from the germline gene, which may be a read error. The chain carries TRBV14 and TRBJ1-2; TRBD1 is a possible D gene (5 bases). Per the germline V gene, CDR1 is SGHDN and CDR2 is FVKESK. This CDR3 has 12 amino acids. CDR3 loop: CACSRGDYGYTF. The CDR3 coding sequence is TGTGCCTGCAGCCGGGGGGACTATGGCTACACCTTC. Combining the CDR3 with reference TRBV14 and TRBJ1-2 gives the whole variable domain EAGVTQFPSHSVIEKGQTVTLRCDPISGHDNLYWYRRVMGKEIKFLLHFVKESKQDESGMPNNRFLAERTGGTYSTLKVQPAELEDSGVYFCACSRGDYGYTFGSGTRLTVV.

This clonotype was detected many times. The chain links TRBV3-1 to TRBJ2-5; D perhaps matches TRBD2 (5 bases). Trimming took 2 bases from V and 5 from J, leaving 12 bases between them. Looked up from germline, CDR1 is LGHDT and CDR2 is YNNKEL (reference sequence). The CDR3 has 14 amino acids. CDR3 protein: CASSQRRLLETQYF. In DNA, the CDR3 is TGTGCCAGCAGCCAAAGGAGACTACTGGAGACCCAGTACTTC.

This clonotype was seen only a few times. This may stem from a read error, because a much larger clone lies one nucleotide away. The J gene is TRBJ2-5, the V gene TRBV6-5, with D uncertain. The V and J ends lost 2 bases and 11 bases respectively, with 15 bases between them. CDR1 MNHEY and CDR2 SVGAGI come from the germline V gene. This CDR3 has 13 amino acids. DNA of the CDR3: TGTGCCAGCAGTTACCCCCCGAACAATGAGCAGTACTTC. Its protein is CASSYPPNNEQYF.

The chain combines TRBV15 with TRBJ2-5; D is perhaps TRBD2 (5 bases). Trimming shortened V by 5 bases and J by 2 bases, and 9 bases separated the two germline ends. CDR3 size: 13 residues. Germline-derived CDR1 and CDR2 are LNHNV and YYDKDF (reference sequence). The CDR3 sequence is CATSPREQETQYF. As DNA, the CDR3 is TGTGCCACCAGCCCACGGGAACAAGAGACCCAGTACTTC.

With regard to this clonotype: Just one base apart from a much larger clone, this may be a read error. The chain combines TRBV6-5 with TRBJ2-6; TRBD1 or TRBD2 may be the D gene (5 bases each). The CDR3 extends over 15 amino acids. The germline gives CDR1 MNHEY, CDR2 SVGAGI. The CDR3 protein is CASSPGISGANVRTF. The DNA of the CDR3 is TGTGCCAGCAGCCCCGGGATATCTGGGGCCAACGTCCGGACTTTC.

This rearrangement joins TRBV9 to TRBJ2-1; possible D gene TRBD2, 6 bases. CDR3 length: 14 residues. V was cut by 4 bases and J by 7 bases, with 15 bases left in between. CDR1 is SGDLS and CDR2 is YYNGEE in the germline V gene. This chain's CDR3 is CASSPDYWSNEQFF. As DNA, the CDR3 is TGTGCCAGCAGCCCGGACTATTGGTCTAATGAGCAGTTCTTC.

As regards this clonotype: A single base separates this from a much larger clone, so it may be a read error. Here the CDR3 omits its conserved ending phenylalanine or tryptophan, so a read error is the likely source. The genes are TRBV6-2 or TRBV6-3 and TRBJ2-7; 9 bases are shared with TRBD1. J lost 4 bases, V lost 7 bases, and 11 bases had no gene match. Germline assignment: CDR1 MNHEY and CDR2 SVGEGT. This CDR3 region has 15 residues. The CDR3 sequence: CASNFEGTGRYEQYC. The CDR3, as DNA: TGTGCCAGCAACTTCGAAGGGACAGGGCGTTACGAGCAGTACTGC.

This clonotype was observed at least ten times. The rearrangement uses TRBV2 and TRBJ2-7; 7 bases line up with TRBD1. The germline V gene has CDR1 SNHLY and CDR2 FYNNEI. There are 13 residues in the CDR3. V gave up 8 bases and J gave up 3 bases; unmatched junction bases: 7. CDR3 residues: CASARDSLYEQYF. The CDR3, as DNA: TGTGCCAGCGCAAGGGACAGCCTCTACGAGCAGTACTTC.